A single sample is the source of the 25 T cell receptor beta chains below, sequenced in a study of blood T cell repertoires in COVID-19 (dated by TCRdb to 2018 to 2021). The library was made by the immunoSEQ multiplex PCR assay. TCRdb mirrors the immuneACCESS table, restricted to in-frame sequences. Some clones are absent from its copies; in checked studies, under half trace to an unresolved V gene, and the reason for the others is unknown. The sample table records around 230,000 clones; 75% to 85% of these occur just once. The ten largest clonotypes hold nearly 9.5% of the sample. The sample consisted of PBMCs or T cells enriched from blood (not recorded which). The receptors shown here come from a man aged 35 to 55 who had recovered from COVID-19.

This clone has more than one count but fewer than ten. The DNA for the CDR3 is TGTGCCAGCAGCTTGACGAACAGGGATAGCACTGAAGCTTTCTTT. Its protein product is CASSLTNRDSTEAFF. V gene TRBV5-5 combines with J gene TRBJ1-1, with a possible D match to TRBD1 (6 bases). The CDR3 extends over 15 amino acids. Germline V CDR1 and CDR2: SGHKS, YYEKEE (reference sequence). V shed 1 base and J shed 4 bases, with 14 bases lying between them.

The genes are TRBV7-9 and TRBJ2-3; no clear D. CDR3 length: 13 amino acids. The V end lost 5 bases, the J end lost 0 bases, and 6 bases lay between the germline ends. Per the germline V gene, CDR1 is SEHNR and CDR2 is FQNEAQ (reference sequence). CDR3 loop: CASSPSSTDTQYF. The CDR3 nucleotides are TGTGCCAGCAGCCCCTCTAGCACAGATACGCAGTATTTT.

This chain uses TRBV4-2 with TRBJ2-7; D is unresolved. Germline V CDR1 and CDR2: LGHNA, YNFKEQ. This CDR3 is built from 14 residues. Trimming took 2 bases from V and 4 from J, leaving 12 bases between them. In nucleotides, the CDR3 is TGTGCCAGCAGCCAACCGAGCGCCGGTTACGAGCAGTACTTC. As protein: CASSQPSAGYEQYF.

V and J are TRBV4-1 and TRBJ1-5; 8 bases align to TRBD1. Germline lookup yields CDR1 MGHRA and CDR2 YSYEKL. This CDR3 contains 16 residues. J was trimmed by 2 bases and V by 5 bases; bases with no gene match: 8. The CDR3, as DNA: TGCGCCAGCAGCACGCAGGGGGCTGGGGGCAATCAGCCCCAGCATTTT. Translation gives CASSTQGAGGNQPQHF.

This clone was found a few times. The rearrangement uses TRBV6-5 and TRBJ1-1; no reliable D call. Trimming removed 5 bases at V and 5 bases at J, with 9 bases between. CDR1 is MNHEY, CDR2 SVGAGI, per germline. The CDR3 is made up of 12 amino acids. The CDR3 region is CASSRRGTEAFF. CDR3 in DNA: TGTGCCAGCAGTCGACGGGGTACTGAAGCTTTCTTT.

The gene calls are TRBV24-1 and TRBJ1-2; D is uncertain. The CDR3 totals 13 residues. Trimming pared 12 bases from V and 6 bases from J, leaving 19 bases between. Germline-derived CDR1 and CDR2 are KGHDR and SFDVKD. The CDR3 here is CASSGRSVDGYTF. CDR3 sequence (DNA): TGTGCCTCGAGTGGTCGGAGCGTAGATGGCTACACCTTC.

The rearrangement joins TRBV6-5 to TRBJ2-5, with D unclear. V lost 5 bases to trimming and J lost 1 base, with 8 bases between them. Germline CDR1 and CDR2: MNHEY and SVGAGI. The CDR3 extends over 13 amino acids. Here the CDR3 DNA reads TGTGCCAGCAGTATAGCCCGCCAAGAGACCCAGTACTTC. Translated, it gives CASSIARQETQYF.

V is TRBV12-2 and J is TRBJ2-5; TRBD2 was called by the table and not checked on the DNA. TRBV12-2 is termed a pseudogene. The length of the CDR3 is 16 residues. The DNA for the CDR3 is TGTGCAAGTCGGCCGGGACTAGCGGGAGAGTTGGAGACCCAGTACTTC. As protein: CASRPGLAGELETQYF.

This clone was observed once. This chain links TRBV7-2 with TRBJ1-4, with a weak D call TRBD1 (6 bases). The CDR3 totals 14 residues. Trimming removed 1 base from V and 12 bases from J, with 15 bases in between. Germline CDR1 SGHTA, CDR2 FQGNSA. In DNA, the CDR3 is TGTGCCAGCAGCTTAGGGCAGGGGCGTTTGGAACTGTTTTTT. Amino acids: CASSLGQGRLELFF.

CDR3 in amino acids: CASSPQGSHSYEQYF. The CDR3 DNA is TGTGCCAGCAGTCCCCAGGGGTCTCACTCCTACGAGCAGTACTTC. The V gene is TRBV25-1, the J gene TRBJ2-7, with D tentatively TRBD1 (6 bases). Germline V gene sequence: CDR1 MGHDK, CDR2 SYGVNS. This CDR3 is built from 15 residues. Deletions cut 5 bases from V and 0 bases from J, with 14 bases between.

CDR3 sequence (DNA): TGTGCCAGCAGCTTTAACAGGCGTCCACCTCAGGAGACCCAGTACTTC. The encoded protein is CASSFNRRPPQETQYF. V is TRBV11-2 and J is TRBJ2-5, with TRBD1 as a possible D gene (5 bases). The V end lost 3 bases, the J end lost 5 bases, and 19 bases lay between the germline ends. Germline assignment: CDR1 SGHAT and CDR2 FQNNGV. The CDR3 contains 16 residues.

This chain connects TRBV6-5 to TRBJ2-7; 7 bases are shared with TRBD1. This CDR3 has 14 amino acids. Germline V gene lookup returns CDR1 MNHEY and CDR2 SVGAGI. V shed 0 bases and J 2 bases; nucleotides not matched to a gene: 1. The CDR3 protein is CASSYSGTAYEQYF. The CDR3 DNA sequence: TGTGCCAGCAGTTACTCCGGGACAGCCTACGAGCAGTACTTC.

The chain employs TRBV21-1 and TRBJ2-1; the listed D gene, TRBD1, was not tested against the DNA. TRBV21-1 is tagged as a pseudogene. This CDR3 is 12 amino acids long. The CDR3 coding sequence is TGTGCCAGCAGCAAAGGGCCCAATGAGCAGTTCTTC. Translating gives CASSKGPNEQFF.

The chain joins TRBV5-1 to TRBJ1-1; D uncertain. Germline-derived CDR1 and CDR2 are SGHRS and YFSETQ. This CDR3 has 13 amino acids. V shed 2 bases and J shed 2 bases, with 7 bases lying between them. The CDR3, as DNA: TGCGCCAGCAGCTTCTCAGGAAACACTGAAGCTTTCTTT. Protein: CASSFSGNTEAFF. The full variable domain, with the rest looked up from reference TRBV5-1 and TRBJ1-1, is KAGVTQTPRYLIKTRGQQVTLSCSPISGHRSVSWYQQTPGQGLQFLFEYFSETQRNKGNFPGRFSGRQFSNSRSEMNVSTLELGDSALYLCASSFSGNTEAFFGQGTRLTVV.

The CDR3 DNA reads TGTGCCAGCTCACCGGGCCGGAATCCCTACGAGCAGTACTTC. Amino acids: CASSPGRNPYEQYF. The chain links TRBV18 to TRBJ2-7; no clear D gene. CDR1 is KGHSH, CDR2 LQKENI, per germline. V dropped 3 bases and J dropped 2 bases, with 11 bases sitting between them. This CDR3 has 14 amino acids.

The chain has TRBV5-1 and TRBJ2-6, with no clear D. The CDR3 spans 16 residues. Per the germline V gene, CDR1 is SGHRS and CDR2 is YFSETQ. V lost 1 base, J lost 0 bases, and 8 bases lay in between. Here the CDR3 DNA reads TGCGCCAGCAGCTTGACACCAATCTCTGGGGCCAACGTCCTGACTTTC. Protein: CASSLTPISGANVLTF.

This clone was seen only once. This chain joins TRBV11-2 and TRBJ1-1; D call uncertain. Germline V gives CDR1 SGHAT, CDR2 FQNNGV. Trimming took 1 base from V and 5 from J, leaving 8 bases between them. The CDR3 is 13 residues long. In DNA, the CDR3 is TGTGCCAGCAGCTTAGTGCAGACTACTGAAGCTTTCTTT. It yields the protein CASSLVQTTEAFF.

The chain links TRBV5-1 to TRBJ1-1; tentative D call: TRBD1 (6 bases). This CDR3 is built from 14 residues. Trimming took 5 bases from V and 8 from J, leaving 19 bases between them. Germline V gives CDR1 SGHRS, CDR2 YFSETQ. The CDR3 DNA is TGCGCCAGCAGTCTGACAGGTGGCTGGTCGGAAGCTTTCTTT. It translates to CASSLTGGWSEAFF.

There are a few counts of this clone. The chain carries TRBV7-2 and TRBJ2-1, with 7 positions matching TRBD2. The CDR3 consists of 17 residues. J lost 0 bases, V lost 1 base, and 6 bases had no gene match. The germline V gene has CDR1 SGHTA and CDR2 FQGNSA. The CDR3 region is CASSLGSSGGSYNEQFF. The CDR3 DNA is TGTGCCAGCAGCTTAGGGTCTAGCGGCGGCTCCTACAATGAGCAGTTCTTC.

The rearrangement uses TRBV2 and TRBJ1-5, with 11 positions matching TRBD1. Germline-derived CDR1 and CDR2 are SNHLY and FYNNEI. This CDR3 is built from 18 residues. Trimming at V came to 4 bases and at J to 6 bases, leaving 14 bases not matched to a gene. CDR3 loop: CASSGSRGQGDPFQPQHF. In nucleotides, the CDR3 is TGTGCCAGCAGTGGGTCCAGGGGACAGGGGGACCCCTTTCAGCCCCAGCATTTT.

This clone came up a few times. The genes are TRBV4-2 and TRBJ1-2, with TRBD1 as a possible D gene (5 bases). The CDR3 runs 14 residues. Germline V gene lookup returns CDR1 LGHNA and CDR2 YNFKEQ. V was trimmed by 3 bases and J by 5 bases, leaving 13 bases between them. DNA of the CDR3: TGTGCCAGCAGCCAGGGAGGGGCCCTATATGGCTACACCTTC. Its translation: CASSQGGALYGYTF.

V gene TRBV7-7 combines with J gene TRBJ2-7; no clear D. Trimming stripped 5 bases from V and 3 bases from J, with 11 bases between. Germline-derived CDR1 and CDR2 are SSHAT and FNYEAQ (reference sequence). CDR3 length equals 13 residues. The CDR3 is CASSLGSNYEQYF. CDR3 DNA sequence: TGTGCCAGCAGCCTCGGGTCCAACTACGAGCAGTACTTC. The full variable domain, completed using reference TRBV7-7 and TRBJ2-7, is GAGVSQSPRYKVTKRGQDVTLRCDPISSHATLYWYQQALGQGPEFLTYFNYEAQPDKSGLPSDRFSAERPEGSISTLTIQRTEQRDSAMYRCASSLGSNYEQYFGPGTRLTVT.

The chain uses TRBV12-3 or TRBV12-4 and TRBJ1-2; D perhaps matches TRBD1 (5 bases). The CDR3 covers 13 residues. Trimming cost V 5 bases and J 8 bases, with 15 bases left between them. This CDR3 reads CASSLTGPSGYTF. In DNA, the CDR3 is TGTGCCAGCAGTCTTACAGGACCTTCGGGCTACACCTTC.

This clone has only one observation. The genes are TRBV15 and TRBJ2-6; D may be TRBD1 (5 bases). V was cut by 6 bases and J by 2 bases, with 20 bases left in between. The CDR3 spans 18 residues. Germline CDR1 and CDR2: LNHNV and YYDKDF (reference sequence). The DNA for the CDR3 is TGTGCCACCAGTGTGAGGCAGGGAAGGATAGCTGGGGCCAACGTCCTGACTTTC. It translates to CATSVRQGRIAGANVLTF.

CDR3 DNA sequence: TGTGCCAGCAGCCTCCAAGCGGGAGGTTTGGCCACCGGGGAGCTGTTTTTT. Translation gives CASSLQAGGLATGELFF. The chain carries TRBV11-3 and TRBJ2-2, with 9 bases identical to TRBD2. V trimming: 5 bases; J trimming: 4 bases; junction bases outside the gene matches: 11. The CDR3 is 17 residues long. From germline, CDR1 is SGHNT and CDR2 YENEEA.